A single sample is the source of the 26 T cell receptor beta chains below, sequenced in a study of glioma-infiltrating T cells. TCR alpha and beta CDR3 regions were amplified from RNA using iRepertoire nested multiplex PCR. TCRdb called the multiplex PCR reads again in MiXCR, with one record for every CDR3 protein. The table records a few hundred thousand distinct CDR3 sequences, around 38% of them present only once. Sequenced sample: glioma tissue, nonneoplastic brain tissue, or PBMCs (not recorded which). The receptors were sampled from a human donor with low-grade glioma or glioblastoma, undergoing nonglioma brain surgery, or in good health (not recorded which).

About this clonotype itself: This may be a read error, as it is one base from a much larger clone. The rearrangement joins TRBV20-1 to TRBJ2-1; TRBD2 matches at 7 bases. The CDR3 length is 15 residues. Per the germline V gene, CDR1 is DFQATT and CDR2 is SNEGSKA (reference sequence). The CDR3 region has the DNA TGCAGTTCTAGAGAGGCTAGCGGCCCTGACAATGAGCAGTTCTTC. As protein: CSSREASGPDNEQFF.

The gene calls are TRBV5-1 and TRBJ2-7, with 8 bases matching TRBD1. The CDR3 spans 14 residues. The germline gives CDR1 SGHRS, CDR2 YFSETQ. With V trimmed by 5 bases and J by 3 bases, 7 bases remained unmatched. DNA of the CDR3: TGCGCCAGCAGAACGAGGACAGGGAACTACGAGCAGTACTTC. The encoded protein is CASRTRTGNYEQYF.

This clonotype appeared once. V and J are TRBV16 and TRBJ1-1; the D is unclear. This CDR3 contains 14 residues. Germline CDR1 is KGHSY and CDR2 is FQNENV. The V and J ends lost 3 bases and 1 base respectively, with 9 bases between them. Here the CDR3 DNA reads TGTGCCAGCAGCCAGAGGGTTAAGAACACTGAAGCTTTCTTT. Amino acids: CASSQRVKNTEAFF.

At least ten counts were recorded for this clonotype. V is TRBV6-1 and J is TRBJ2-7; D call uncertain. Germline V gene lookup returns CDR1 MNHNS and CDR2 SASEGT. Trimming removed 3 bases at V and 9 bases at J, with 9 bases between. The CDR3 length is 11 residues. This chain's CDR3 is CASSDSLGQYF. In DNA form, the CDR3 reads TGTGCCAGCAGTGACAGCCTCGGGCAGTACTTC.

CDR3 coding DNA: TGTGCCAGCAGCATAAGGGGGGAAGGGGGCACCTATGGCTACACCTTC. Its protein is CASSIRGEGGTYGYTF. This sequence joins TRBV7-2 and TRBJ1-2; 7 nucleotides agree with TRBD1. CDR1 and CDR2 from the germline V gene are SGHTA and FQGNSA. This CDR3 comprises 16 residues. V shed 5 bases and J 4 bases; nucleotides not matched to a gene: 13.

The chain joins TRBV28 to TRBJ1-2; possibly TRBD1 for D (5 bases). Germline CDR1 is MDHEN and CDR2 is SYDVKM. The V end lost 6 bases, the J end lost 8 bases, and 13 bases lay between the germline ends. The CDR3 extends over 12 amino acids. CDR3 protein: CASSPSGAGYTF. The CDR3 nucleotides are TGTGCCAGCAGCCCGAGTGGGGCCGGCTACACCTTC.

This clonotype showed up many times. CDR3 region: CASRIMNTEAFF. In DNA, the CDR3 is TGTGCCAGCAGGATCATGAACACTGAAGCTTTCTTT. The gene calls are TRBV28 and TRBJ1-1; no definite D call. The germline V gene encodes CDR1 MDHEN and CDR2 SYDVKM. The ends were cut back, 6 bases at V and 0 bases at J, with 5 bases in the middle. The CDR3 consists of 12 residues.

This clonotype was counted only a few times. The V and J genes are TRBV20-1 and TRBJ2-7; 10 nucleotides line up with TRBD2. Germline V CDR1 and CDR2: DFQATT, SNEGSKA (reference sequence). The CDR3 loop spans 14 amino acids. The ends lost 3 bases at V and 7 bases at J; junction bases unmatched: 9. CDR3 loop: CSARGLAGVGEQYF. The CDR3 bases are TGCAGTGCTAGGGGGCTAGCGGGAGTGGGGGAGCAGTACTTC.

Regarding this clonotype: A much larger clone is a single base away; this may be a read error. The chain uses TRBV7-9 and TRBJ2-7, with 11 bases matching TRBD2. The CDR3 loop spans 14 amino acids. The germline gives CDR1 SEHNR, CDR2 FQNEAQ (reference sequence). The junction had 6 bases not matched to a gene; V was cut back by 4 bases and J by 7 bases. CDR3 residues: CASSSGIAGGEQYF. Written as DNA, the CDR3 is TGTGCCAGCAGCTCGGGAATAGCGGGGGGGGAGCAGTACTTC.

V is TRBV20-1 and J is TRBJ2-7; 9 nucleotides match TRBD2. CDR3 size: 15 residues. CDR1 and CDR2 from the germline V gene are DFQATT and SNEGSKA (reference sequence). V lost 2 bases and J lost 4; bases outside the gene matches: 9. CDR3 protein: CSARLRGRATYEQYF. The CDR3 bases are TGCAGTGCTAGATTGCGCGGGAGGGCCACTTACGAGCAGTACTTC.

The chain couples TRBV28 to TRBJ2-5; 8 bases fit TRBD2. Germline lookup yields CDR1 MDHEN and CDR2 SYDVKM. V shed 4 bases, J shed 5 bases, and the junction held 6 bases outside the gene matches. The CDR3 contains 14 residues. The CDR3 DNA reads TGTGCCAGCAGTTCCCCGGGAGGGACGGAGACCCAGTACTTC. Its protein is CASSSPGGTETQYF.

The rearrangement uses TRBV4-2 and TRBJ2-4; the D gene is possibly TRBD2 (6 bases). The CDR3 sequence is 13 residues long. The V gene's germline CDR1 is LGHNA and CDR2 YNFKEQ. Trimming pared 5 bases from V and 7 bases from J, leaving 12 bases between. The CDR3 DNA follows: TGTGCCAGCAGCTCCCCGGGAGAGAACATTCAGTACTTC. Translation gives CASSSPGENIQYF.

The chain links TRBV11-2 to TRBJ2-3, with D perhaps matching TRBD1 (5 bases). The CDR3 runs 15 residues. Germline V gene data show CDR1 as SGHAT and CDR2 as FQNNGV. Trimming took off 4 bases at V and 1 base at J, with 12 bases between the two ends. For the CDR3, the DNA is TGTGCCAGCAGCTCCTGGACAAGCCGCACAGATACGCAGTATTTT. As protein: CASSSWTSRTDTQYF.

The chain carries TRBV12-3 or TRBV12-4 and TRBJ2-7; tentative D call: TRBD2 (6 bases). This CDR3 is 15 amino acids long. V dropped 1 base and J dropped 4 bases, with 14 bases sitting between them. DNA of the CDR3: TGTGCCAGCAGTTTAGGGGGGGATAGGGAATACGAGCAGTACTTC. It specifies CASSLGGDREYEQYF.

The chain has TRBV4-1 and TRBJ2-7; TRBD2 matches 8 bases. Per the germline V gene, CDR1 is MGHRA and CDR2 is YSYEKL. CDR3 length equals 15 residues. V gave up 5 bases and J gave up 2 bases; unmatched junction bases: 8. The CDR3 DNA reads TGCGCCAGCAGCGCCCGGGGGGGGGACGCCTACGAGCAGTACTTC. Encoded protein: CASSARGGDAYEQYF.

The V gene is TRBV7-8, the J gene TRBJ1-5; possibly TRBD1 for D (6 bases). The CDR3 is 14 residues long. Per germline, CDR1 SGHVS and CDR2 FQNEAQ. V lost 4 bases to trimming and J lost 5 bases, with 12 bases between them. CDR3 DNA sequence: TGTGCCAGCAGCTCACAGGGTACCTATCAGCCCCAGCATTTT. This encodes CASSSQGTYQPQHF.

About this clonotype: The junction and the germline gene differ at one end; a read error may be behind it. The chain joins TRBV6-1 to TRBJ2-3, with D maybe TRBD1 (5 bases). Germline CDR1 MNHNS, CDR2 SASEGT. This CDR3 contains 14 residues. Written as DNA, the CDR3 is TGCGACAGCAGTGAAGGGGTCAGCACAGATACGCAGTATTTT. Protein: CDSSEGVSTDTQYF.

The rearrangement links TRBV20-1 to TRBJ1-5; D is undetermined. This CDR3 spans 12 amino acids. The V gene lost 0 bases and the J gene lost 8 bases, with 8 bases spanning the gap. Germline V gene lookup returns CDR1 DFQATT and CDR2 SNEGSKA (reference sequence). CDR3: CSARDRTEPQHF. The CDR3 DNA reads TGCAGTGCTAGAGACAGGACGGAGCCCCAGCATTTT.

V is TRBV18 and J is TRBJ1-1; TRBD1 matches at 7 bases. V trimming: 3 bases; J trimming: 6 bases; junction bases outside the gene matches: 10. Germline V gene lookup returns CDR1 KGHSH and CDR2 LQKENI. This CDR3 is 15 amino acids long. CDR3 in amino acids: CASSPPSGQTAEAFF. In DNA, the CDR3 is TGTGCCAGCTCACCTCCGTCGGGACAGACCGCTGAAGCTTTCTTT.

The chain has TRBV19 and TRBJ1-1, with 9 nucleotides matching TRBD1. Germline V lookup: CDR1 LNHDA, CDR2 SQIVND (reference sequence). With V trimmed by 4 bases and J by 4 bases, 4 bases remained unmatched. The CDR3 extends over 14 amino acids. The CDR3 sequence: CASSTTGGITEAFF. In nucleotides, the CDR3 is TGTGCCAGTAGTACAACAGGGGGCATCACTGAAGCTTTCTTT.

In this sample, this clonotype turned up a few times. V and J are TRBV7-2 and TRBJ2-2; D is unresolved. Trimming cost V 8 bases and J 5 bases, with 12 bases left between them. The germline V gene has CDR1 SGHTA and CDR2 FQGNSA. This CDR3 has 13 amino acids. The DNA for the CDR3 is TGTGCCAGCGCTACGGTGGGGACCGGGGAGCTGTTTTTT. Its protein is CASATVGTGELFF.

A few counts support this clonotype. This rearrangement joins TRBV13 to TRBJ1-2, with a possible D match to TRBD1 (5 bases). Trimming shortened V by 4 bases and J by 2 bases, and 11 bases separated the two germline ends. This CDR3 contains 14 residues. Germline values: CDR1 PRHDT, CDR2 FYEKMQ (reference sequence). This CDR3 reads CASSWTGGNYGYTF. CDR3 DNA sequence: TGTGCCAGCAGCTGGACGGGGGGGAACTATGGCTACACCTTC.

The gene calls are TRBV6-5 and TRBJ1-1; D gene unclear. V lost 0 bases and J 2 bases, leaving 7 bases between the germline ends. CDR1 and CDR2 from the germline V gene are MNHEY and SVGAGI. This CDR3 contains 14 residues. The CDR3 DNA is TGTGCCAGCAGTTACTCAGGTTTTAACACTGAAGCTTTCTTT. This sequence encodes CASSYSGFNTEAFF.

The V gene is TRBV11-2, the J gene TRBJ1-3, with a tentative D call TRBD1 (6 bases). V lost 5 bases to trimming and J lost 11 bases, with 16 bases between them. Germline values: CDR1 SGHAT, CDR2 FQNNGV. The CDR3 consists of 13 residues. The CDR3 sequence: CASSPNRGGSIYF. Written as DNA, the CDR3 is TGTGCCAGCAGCCCGAACCGAGGGGGGTCCATATATTTT. The full variable domain, in which reference TRBV11-2 and TRBJ1-3 provide the parts outside the CDR3, is EAGVAQSPRYKIIEKRQSVAFWCNPISGHATLYWYQQILGQGPKLLIQFQNNGVVDDSQLPKDRFSAERLKGVDSTLKIQPAKLEDSAVYLCASSPNRGGSIYFGEGSWLTVV.

Regarding this clonotype: The junction and the germline gene differ at one end; a read error may be behind it. The chain combines TRBV7-2 with TRBJ1-3, with D possibly matching TRBD1 (5 bases). Germline V CDR1 and CDR2: SGHTA, FQGNSA. This CDR3 region has 15 residues. CDR3 DNA sequence: TGTGCCAGCAGCTATTCAGGGACCTCTGTAAACACCATATATTTT. Encoded protein: CASSYSGTSVNTIYF. Filled out from reference TRBV7-2 and TRBJ1-3, the complete variable domain reads GAGVSQSPSNKVTEKGKDVELRCDPISGHTALYWYRQSLGQGLEFLIYFQGNSAPDKSGLPSDRFSAERTGGSVSTLTIQRTQQEDSAVYLCASSYSGTSVNTIYFGEGSWLTVV.

As regards this clonotype: Being one base from a much bigger clone, this may be a read error. V usage is TRBV6-2 or TRBV6-3 and J usage is TRBJ2-1, with D perhaps matching TRBD2 (6 bases). V lost 4 bases, J lost 10 bases, and 17 bases lay in between. Germline V gene data show CDR1 as MNHEY and CDR2 as SVGEGT. This CDR3 region has 14 residues. CDR3 in amino acids: CASSSGLSGHEQFF. CDR3 bases: TGTGCCAGCAGTTCGGGACTGAGTGGCCACGAGCAGTTCTTC.